This T cell receptor (beta chain) was recorded in a study of T cells in Graves' hyperthyroidism and ophthalmopathy. V dropped 4 bases and J dropped 1 base, with 9 bases sitting between them. The CDR3 runs to 15 residues. CDR1 and CDR2 from the germline V gene are SGHNT and YYREEE (reference sequence). RNA transcripts served as the template for amplifying TCR beta CDR3 regions. First-round RT-PCR with HTBI primers amplified the TCR CDR3 region. Each CDR3 protein gets one entry after TCRdb re-called the multiplex PCR reads with MiXCR. The sample shows hundreds of thousands of distinct CDR3 sequences, approximately 14% of them seen only once. This clonotype has a handful of counts.

This receptor was taken from a woman aged 25 to 45 with Graves' hyperthyroidism that later progressed to Graves' ophthalmopathy. The V and J genes are TRBV5-4 and TRBJ2-6; D remains unclear. The sequenced sample was blood. For the CDR3, the DNA is TGTGCCAGCAGCGTGATGCCATCTGGGGCCAACGTCCTGACTTTC. As protein: CASSVMPSGANVLTF.